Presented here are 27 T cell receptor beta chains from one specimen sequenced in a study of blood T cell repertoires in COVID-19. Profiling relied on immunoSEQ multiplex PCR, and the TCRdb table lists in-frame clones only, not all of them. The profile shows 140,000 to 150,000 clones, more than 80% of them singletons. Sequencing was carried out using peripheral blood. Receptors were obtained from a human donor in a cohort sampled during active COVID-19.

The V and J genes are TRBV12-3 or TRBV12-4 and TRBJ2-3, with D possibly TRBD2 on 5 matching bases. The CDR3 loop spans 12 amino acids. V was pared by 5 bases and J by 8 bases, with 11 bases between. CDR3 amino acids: CASSPAGGTQYF. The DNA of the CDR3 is TGTGCCAGCAGTCCCGCGGGTGGTACGCAGTATTTT.

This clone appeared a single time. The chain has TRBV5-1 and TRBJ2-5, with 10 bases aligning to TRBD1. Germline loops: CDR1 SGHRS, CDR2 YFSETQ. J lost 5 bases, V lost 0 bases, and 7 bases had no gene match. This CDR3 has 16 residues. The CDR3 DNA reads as TGCGCCAGCAGCTTGGTTCCCGGGACAGGGGTCGAGACCCAGTACTTC. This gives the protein CASSLVPGTGVETQYF.

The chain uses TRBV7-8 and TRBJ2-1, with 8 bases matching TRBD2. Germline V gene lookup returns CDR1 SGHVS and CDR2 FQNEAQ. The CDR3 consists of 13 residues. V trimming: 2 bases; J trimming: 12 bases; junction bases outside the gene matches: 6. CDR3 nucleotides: TGTGCCAGCAGCTTAATGCGCGGGGGGTTGCAGTTCTTC. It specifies CASSLMRGGLQFF.

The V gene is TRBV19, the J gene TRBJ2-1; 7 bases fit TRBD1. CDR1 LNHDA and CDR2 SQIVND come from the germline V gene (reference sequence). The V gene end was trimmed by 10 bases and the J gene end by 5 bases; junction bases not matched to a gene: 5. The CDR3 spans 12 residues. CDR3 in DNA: TGTGCCACTTCGACAGGGAACAATGAGCAGTTCTTC. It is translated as CATSTGNNEQFF.

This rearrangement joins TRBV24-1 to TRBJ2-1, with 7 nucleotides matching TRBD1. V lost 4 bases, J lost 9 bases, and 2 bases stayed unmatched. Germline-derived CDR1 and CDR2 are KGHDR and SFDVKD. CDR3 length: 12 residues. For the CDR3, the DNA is TGTGCCACCAGTGACACAGGGGCTGAGCAGTTCTTC. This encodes CATSDTGAEQFF.

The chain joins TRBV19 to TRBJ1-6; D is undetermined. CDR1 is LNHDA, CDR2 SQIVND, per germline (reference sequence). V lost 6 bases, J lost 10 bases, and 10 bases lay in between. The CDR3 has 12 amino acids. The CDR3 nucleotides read TGTGCCAGTAGGAACCAGGAATCACCCCTCCACTTT. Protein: CASRNQESPLHF.

CDR3 residues: CASQRDRGGETQYF. The CDR3 region has the DNA TGTGCCAGTCAGAGGGACAGGGGTGGAGAGACCCAGTACTTC. This sequence joins TRBV9 and TRBJ2-5; 10 nucleotides match TRBD1. Losses at the gene ends were 8 bases for V and 4 bases for J; bases not matched to a gene: 8. Per the germline V gene, CDR1 is SGDLS and CDR2 is YYNGEE. The CDR3 runs to 14 residues. The full variable domain, in which reference TRBV9 and TRBJ2-5 provide the parts outside the CDR3, is DSGVTQTPKHLITATGQRVTLRCSPRSGDLSVYWYQQSLDQGLQFLIQYYNGEERAKGNILERFSAQQFPDLHSELNLSSLELGDSALYFCASQRDRGGETQYFGPGTRLLVL.

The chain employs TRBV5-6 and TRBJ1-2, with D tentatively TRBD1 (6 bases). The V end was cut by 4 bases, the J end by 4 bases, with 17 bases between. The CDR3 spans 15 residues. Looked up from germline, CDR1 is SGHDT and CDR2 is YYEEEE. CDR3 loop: CASSPRDRPGYGYTF. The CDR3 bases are TGTGCCAGCAGCCCCCGAGACAGGCCGGGCTATGGCTACACCTTC.

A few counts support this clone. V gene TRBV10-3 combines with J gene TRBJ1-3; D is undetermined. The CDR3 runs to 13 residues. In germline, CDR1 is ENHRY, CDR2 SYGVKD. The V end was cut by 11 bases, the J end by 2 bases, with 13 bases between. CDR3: CAGRVDAGNTIYF. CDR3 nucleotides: TGTGCCGGCCGGGTCGATGCTGGAAACACCATATATTTT.

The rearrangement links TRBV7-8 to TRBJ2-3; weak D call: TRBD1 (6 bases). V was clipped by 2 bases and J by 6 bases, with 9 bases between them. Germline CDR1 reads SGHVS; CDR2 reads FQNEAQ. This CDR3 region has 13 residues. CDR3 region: CASSLQGPDTQYF. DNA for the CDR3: TGTGCCAGCAGCTTACAGGGGCCCGATACGCAGTATTTT. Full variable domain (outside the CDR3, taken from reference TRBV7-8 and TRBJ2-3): GAGVSQSPRYKVAKRGQDVALRCDPISGHVSLFWYQQALGQGPEFLTYFQNEAQLDKSGLPSDRFFAERPEGSVSTLKIQRTQQEDSAVYLCASSLQGPDTQYFGPGTRLTVL.

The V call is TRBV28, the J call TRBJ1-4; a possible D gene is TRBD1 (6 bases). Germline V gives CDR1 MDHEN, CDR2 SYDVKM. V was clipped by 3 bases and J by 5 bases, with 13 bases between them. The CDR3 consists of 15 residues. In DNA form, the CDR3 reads TGTGCCAGCAGTTTGATTCAAAGGGGGAATGAAAAACTGTTTTTT. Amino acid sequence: CASSLIQRGNEKLFF.

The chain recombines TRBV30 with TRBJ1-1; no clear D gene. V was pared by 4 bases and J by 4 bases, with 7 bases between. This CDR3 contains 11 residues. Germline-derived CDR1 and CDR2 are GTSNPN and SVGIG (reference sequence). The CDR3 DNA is TGTGCCTGGACGAGAGGCACTGAAGCTTTCTTT. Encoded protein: CAWTRGTEAFF.

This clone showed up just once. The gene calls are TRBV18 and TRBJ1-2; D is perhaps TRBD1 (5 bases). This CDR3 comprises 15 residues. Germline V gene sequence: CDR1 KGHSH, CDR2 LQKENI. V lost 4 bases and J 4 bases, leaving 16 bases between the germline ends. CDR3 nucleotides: TGTGCCAGCTCACTCGGAAGGGGTTATGGCTATGGCTACACCTTC. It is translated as CASSLGRGYGYGYTF.

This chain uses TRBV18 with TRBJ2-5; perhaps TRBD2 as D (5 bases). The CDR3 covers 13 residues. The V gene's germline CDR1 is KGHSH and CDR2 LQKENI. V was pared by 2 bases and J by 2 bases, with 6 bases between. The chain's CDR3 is CASSPSGQETQYF. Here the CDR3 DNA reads TGTGCCAGCTCACCATCGGGACAAGAGACCCAGTACTTC.

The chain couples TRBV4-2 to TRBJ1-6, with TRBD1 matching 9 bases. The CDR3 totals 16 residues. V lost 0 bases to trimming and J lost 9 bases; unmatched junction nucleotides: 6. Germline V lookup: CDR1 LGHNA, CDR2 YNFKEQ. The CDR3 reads CASSQDTGGQGSPLHF. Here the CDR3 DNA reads TGTGCCAGCAGCCAAGATACGGGGGGACAGGGTTCACCCCTCCACTTT.

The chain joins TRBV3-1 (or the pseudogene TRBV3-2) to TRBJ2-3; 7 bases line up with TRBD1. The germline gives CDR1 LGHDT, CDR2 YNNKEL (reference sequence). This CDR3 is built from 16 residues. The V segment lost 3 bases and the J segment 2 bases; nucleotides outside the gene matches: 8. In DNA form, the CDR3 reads TGTGCCAGCAGCCACCCCCTGACAGGGTCCACAGATACGCAGTATTTT. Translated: CASSHPLTGSTDTQYF.

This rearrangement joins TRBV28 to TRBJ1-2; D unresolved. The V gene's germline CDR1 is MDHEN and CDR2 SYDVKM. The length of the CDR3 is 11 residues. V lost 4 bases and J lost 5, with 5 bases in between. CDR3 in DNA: TGTGCCAGCAGTTCTGAGTATGGCTACACCTTC. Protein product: CASSSEYGYTF.

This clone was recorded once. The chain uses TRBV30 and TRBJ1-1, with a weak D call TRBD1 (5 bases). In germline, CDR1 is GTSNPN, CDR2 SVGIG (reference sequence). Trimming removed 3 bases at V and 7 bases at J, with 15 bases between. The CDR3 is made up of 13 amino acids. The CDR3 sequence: CAWREGHPNEAFF. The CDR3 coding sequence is TGTGCCTGGAGGGAGGGGCACCCGAATGAAGCTTTCTTT.

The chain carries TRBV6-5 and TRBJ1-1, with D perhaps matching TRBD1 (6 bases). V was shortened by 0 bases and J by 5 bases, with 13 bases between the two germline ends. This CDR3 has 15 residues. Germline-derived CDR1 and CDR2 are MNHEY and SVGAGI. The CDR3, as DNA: TGTGCCAGCAGTTACTCGGCAGGGGCGCGGACTGAAGCTTTCTTT. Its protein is CASSYSAGARTEAFF.

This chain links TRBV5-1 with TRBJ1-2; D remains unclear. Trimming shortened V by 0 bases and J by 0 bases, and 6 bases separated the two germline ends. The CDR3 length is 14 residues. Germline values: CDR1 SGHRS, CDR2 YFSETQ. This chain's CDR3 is CASSLESANYGYTF. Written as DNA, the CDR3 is TGCGCCAGCAGCTTGGAGTCAGCTAACTATGGCTACACCTTC.

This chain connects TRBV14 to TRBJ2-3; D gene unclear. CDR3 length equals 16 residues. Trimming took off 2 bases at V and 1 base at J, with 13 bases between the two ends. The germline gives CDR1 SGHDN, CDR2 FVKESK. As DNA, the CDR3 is TGTGCCAGCAGCCAAAAGAGATCGGTAGGCACAGATACGCAGTATTTT. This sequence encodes CASSQKRSVGTDTQYF.

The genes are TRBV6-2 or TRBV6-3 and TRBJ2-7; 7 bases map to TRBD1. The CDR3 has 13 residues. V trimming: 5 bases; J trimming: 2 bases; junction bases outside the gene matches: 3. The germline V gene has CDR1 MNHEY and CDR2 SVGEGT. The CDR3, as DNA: TGTGCCAGCAGTGACAGGGCCCCCTACGAGCAGTACTTC. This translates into CASSDRAPYEQYF.

CDR3 residues: CASSLKGARATGELFF. The DNA of the CDR3 is TGTGCCAGCAGTTTAAAAGGGGCTCGGGCCACCGGGGAGCTGTTTTTT. The V and J genes are TRBV27 and TRBJ2-2; the D gene is possibly TRBD1 (5 bases). The CDR3 contains 16 residues. Trimming pared 2 bases from V and 4 bases from J, leaving 14 bases between. The germline gives CDR1 MNHEY, CDR2 SMNVEV (reference sequence).

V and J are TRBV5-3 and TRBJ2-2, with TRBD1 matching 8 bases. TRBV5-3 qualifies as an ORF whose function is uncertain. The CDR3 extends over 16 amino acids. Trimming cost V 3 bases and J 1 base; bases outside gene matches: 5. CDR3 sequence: CARSWPGQENTGELFF. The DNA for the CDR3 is TGTGCCAGAAGCTGGCCGGGACAGGAGAACACCGGGGAGCTGTTTTTT.

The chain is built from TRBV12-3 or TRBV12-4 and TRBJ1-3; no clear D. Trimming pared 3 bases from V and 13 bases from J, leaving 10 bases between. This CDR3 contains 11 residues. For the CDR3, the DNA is TGTGCCAGCAGTTTCTTCGAGGAAATATATTTT. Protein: CASSFFEEIYF.

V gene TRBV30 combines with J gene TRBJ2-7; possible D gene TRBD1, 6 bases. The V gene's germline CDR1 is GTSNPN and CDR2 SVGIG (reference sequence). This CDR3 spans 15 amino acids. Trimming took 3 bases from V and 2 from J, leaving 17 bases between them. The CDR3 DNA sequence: TGTGCCTGGAGCTCTCTCCGGGACACCACCTACGAGCAGTACGTC. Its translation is CAWSSLRDTTYEQYV.

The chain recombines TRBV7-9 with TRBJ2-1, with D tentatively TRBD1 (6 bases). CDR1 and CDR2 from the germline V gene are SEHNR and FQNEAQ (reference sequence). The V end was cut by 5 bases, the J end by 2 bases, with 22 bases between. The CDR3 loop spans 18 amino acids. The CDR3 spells CASSPGDVGQEAYNEQFF. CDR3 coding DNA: TGTGCCAGCAGCCCAGGGGATGTCGGGCAGGAAGCCTACAATGAGCAGTTCTTC.